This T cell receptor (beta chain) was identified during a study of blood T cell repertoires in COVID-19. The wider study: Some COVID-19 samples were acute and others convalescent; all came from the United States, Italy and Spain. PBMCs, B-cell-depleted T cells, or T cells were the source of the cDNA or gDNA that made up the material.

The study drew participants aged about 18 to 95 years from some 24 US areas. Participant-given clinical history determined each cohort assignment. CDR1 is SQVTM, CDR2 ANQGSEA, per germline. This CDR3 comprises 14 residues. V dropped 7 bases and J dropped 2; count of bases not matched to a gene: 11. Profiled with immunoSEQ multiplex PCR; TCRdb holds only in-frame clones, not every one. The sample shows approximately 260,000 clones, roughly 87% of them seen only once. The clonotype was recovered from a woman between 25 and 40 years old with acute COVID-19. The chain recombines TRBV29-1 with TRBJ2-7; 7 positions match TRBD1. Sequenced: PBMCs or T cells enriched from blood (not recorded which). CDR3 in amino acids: CSALFMDRTYEQYF. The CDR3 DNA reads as TGCAGCGCTCTCTTTATGGACAGGACCTACGAGCAGTACTTC.